This T cell receptor (beta chain) was profiled in a study of blood T cell repertoires in COVID-19. About the study: PBMCs, B-cell-depleted T cells, or T cells provided the cDNA or gDNA that made up the material.

The authors' processing: Counts of nucleated cells, estimated from reference gene primer amplification, were obtained. Produced via immunoSEQ multiplex PCR; TCRdb's table is partial and in-frame only. V, J and clone size were drawn from that table, and D and trimming were deduced from the DNA. The table includes under 250,000 clones, around 83% detected once. The sequence was collected from a man older than 75 with acute or convalescent COVID-19. The sequenced sample consisted of peripheral blood.

DNA for the CDR3: TGTGCCAGCAGCCGGATGACCGGGACAGGGATATTCGCCGGGGAGCTGTTTTTT. Protein product: CASSRMTGTGIFAGELFF. The gene calls are TRBV7-6 and TRBJ2-2; 9 bases are shared with TRBD1. J gave up 6 bases and V 5 bases, and 16 bases lay outside the gene matches. Germline values: CDR1 SGHVS, CDR2 FNYEAQ. This CDR3 has 18 residues.